This is a list of T cell receptor beta chains from one sample in a study of blood T cell repertoires in COVID-19. The table came from immunoSEQ multiplex PCR; TCRdb's copy has only in-frame clones and leaves some out. The sample lists 240,000 or so clones, 86% occurring once. Sequencing was done on a sample of PBMCs or T cells enriched from blood (not recorded which). These receptors were collected from a woman aged 40 to 55 with acute COVID-19. CDR3s include the opening cysteine and the closing phenylalanine or tryptophan. Size is stated for part of the rows, as once, few or many counts, or as a class when the clone is expanded.

cdr3_aa | v_call | clone_size
CASSIEWGETPLHF | TRBV19 | -
CAISRGQTNYGYTF | TRBV10-3 | -
CATIRDSSYNEQFF | TRBV10-3 | once
CASSAGLGDTQYF | TRBV3-1/TRBV3-2 | once
CASSNRGRNTEAFF | TRBV6-5 | few
CASSYSRNEQFF | TRBV6-5 | few
CASSKASYYGYTF | TRBV27 | -
CASSPFRRSSYEQYF | TRBV3-1/TRBV3-2 | -
CASSVDSRQGVTEAFF | TRBV9 | -
CASRKTGVNTDTQYF | TRBV5-4 | -
CASSQGRSSGNTIYF | TRBV4-2 | few
CASSDETSGRLETQYF | TRBV10-1 | few